The entry below gives a single T cell receptor (beta chain) sequence along with its context. The specificity of this receptor is unknown. The input lacks base qualities; no much larger clone sits a single base away. TCRbeta CDR3 regions were amplified from genomic DNA using the immunoSEQ Assay, a bias-controlled multiplex PCR. Per the authors' processing: The number of nucleated cells in each sample was estimated from the amplification of reference gene primers within the assay. To quantify the absolute abundance of each unique TCRbeta CDR3 rearrangement, sequence reads were collapsed and filtered. For each sample, productive Simpson clonality was calculated as the square root of Simpson's diversity index across productive rearrangements. This is the immuneACCESS table as TCRdb keeps it, with only in-frame sequences that have V and J called. A part of the clones is gone; compared with another copy, unresolved V genes explain less than half, and the rest is unexplained. That table furnishes V, J and clone size, whereas the DNA furnished D and trimming. The sample table lists 250,000 to 350,000 clones, around 87% of them with a count of one. The top ten hold 7.8% of the sample.

This record belongs to a study of blood T cell repertoires in COVID-19 (dated by TCRdb to between 2020 and 2021). About the full investigation: Collaborator samples came from the United States, Italy and Spain and covered acute and convalescent phases of COVID-19. The material from the prospective study consisted of cDNA or gDNA derived from T cells, B-cell-depleted T cells, or PBMCs. Deeply sampled blood TCRbeta repertoires from subjects exposed to, actively infected with, or recovered from COVID-19 were included in the dataset. A freely available public database, intended as a resource for researchers studying the immune response to SARS-CoV-2, is where the repertoires were released. The samples were drawn from the first 160 participants of the ongoing ImmuneRACE study and from 1,200 or so subjects provided by 6 global collaborators. Nearly every sample came with metadata listing a de-identified subject ID, COVID-19 status, age in years and sex. Where available, HLA class I and class II types were taken from metadata supplied by the sample provider and were not determined by assay-based typing. Study-wide findings and limitations: Clinical and demographic metadata were provided uncurated, with the amount varying by source and participant.

Another Seattle source contributed samples from volunteer blood donors who had recovered from COVID-19. The collaborating institutions used their own protocols to collect whole blood in K2EDTA tubes. For TCRbeta analysis, collaborator samples were shipped as frozen whole blood, as isolated PBMCs, or as DNA extracted from either sample type. This TCR was recovered from a woman aged 50 to 65 who had recovered from COVID-19. Source material: peripheral blood.

The sequence in DNA is TGCGCCAGCAGCTTGGAAGGAGTACTCAGCACAGATACGCAGTATTTT. This yields the protein CASSLEGVLSTDTQYF. The chain is made from TRBV5-1 and TRBJ2-3; the D segment cannot be called with confidence. The germline V gene encodes CDR1 SGHRS and CDR2 YFSETQ. The CDR3 holds 16 amino acids from the cysteine to the phenylalanine. The CDR3 DNA has 48 bases and is translated from base 1. The V end loses 0 bases and the J end loses 0 bases, and a stretch of 11 bases separates them.